The 32 T cell receptor beta chains in this list originate from one sample, sequenced in a study of a mutant IDH1 vaccine in newly diagnosed glioma. No antigen has been assigned to these receptors. The time point here: week 47, end of study. In every dose of vaccine, 300 ug of mutant IDH1 20-mer peptide was given alongside topical imiquimod. Here immunoSEQ multiplex PCR was the method, and the copy in TCRdb shows in-frame clones only, minus some. Of 60,000 to 65,000 clones in the sample, roughly four fifths were seen once. The sequencing used PBMCs, collected from a glioma patient whose treatment included an IDH1 peptide vaccine. The receptors originated from a man aged 30 to 39 with glioma.

The gene calls are TRBV29-1 and TRBJ2-1; D unresolved. Germline V CDR1 and CDR2: SQVTM, ANQGSEA. CDR3 length: 12 amino acids. The V gene lost 8 bases and the J gene lost 0 bases, with 8 bases spanning the gap. CDR3 region: CSTRSSYNEQFF. Written as DNA, the CDR3 is TGCAGCACCCGCAGCTCCTACAATGAGCAGTTCTTC.

This clone appeared a few times. The chain combines TRBV6-5 with TRBJ1-5, with no clear D. CDR1 and CDR2 (germline): MNHEY, SVGAGI. The CDR3 contains 14 residues. Trimming shortened V by 6 bases and J by 6 bases, and 15 bases separated the two germline ends. The DNA of the CDR3 is TGTGCCAGCAGCGATCATGGAGCGCGTCAGCCCCAGCATTTT. Residues: CASSDHGARQPQHF.

The gene calls are TRBV11-2 and TRBJ1-6; 7 bases fit TRBD1. The CDR3 extends over 18 amino acids. V shed 2 bases, J shed 10 bases, and the junction held 17 bases outside the gene matches. CDR1 and CDR2 (germline): SGHAT, FQNNGV. CDR3 in DNA: TGTGCCAGCAGCTTAAGCGGGACCCTACAGGGGCGAGGATCACCCCTCCACTTT. Protein sequence: CASSLSGTLQGRGSPLHF.

This chain connects TRBV14 to TRBJ2-5; no clear D. Trimming removed 1 base from V and 3 bases from J, with 15 bases in between. CDR3 length: 16 amino acids. Germline CDR1 and CDR2: SGHDN and FVKESK. The CDR3 DNA is TGTGCCAGCAGCCAAGGTTTCGCCGCAAAGGAAGAGACCCAGTACTTC. Amino acids: CASSQGFAAKEETQYF.

The DNA of the CDR3 is TGTGCCAGCAGTCCCATTTCGCTGGGGGAGGCTTCCTACGAGCAGTACTTC. As protein: CASSPISLGEASYEQYF. V usage is TRBV27 and J usage is TRBJ2-7; D is possibly TRBD2 (6 bases). Germline lookup yields CDR1 MNHEY and CDR2 SMNVEV (reference sequence). Trimming took off 5 bases at V and 1 base at J, with 21 bases between the two ends. The CDR3 has 17 amino acids.

The chain's CDR3 is CASSLAANTDTQYF. DNA for the CDR3: TGTGCCAGCAGCTTAGCGGCAAACACAGATACGCAGTATTTT. The chain carries TRBV7-6 and TRBJ2-3; D unresolved. The CDR3 extends over 14 amino acids. CDR1 and CDR2 from the germline V gene are SGHVS and FNYEAQ. Trimming pared 0 bases from V and 2 bases from J, leaving 6 bases between.

Only a few counts were recorded for this clone. This chain uses TRBV19 with TRBJ1-5; maybe TRBD1 (6 bases). Germline lookup yields CDR1 LNHDA and CDR2 SQIVND (reference sequence). V gave up 5 bases and J gave up 6 bases, with 14 bases separating them. The CDR3 runs to 14 residues. CDR3 nucleotide sequence: TGTGCCAGTAGTCTACAGGGTGAGGCTCAGCCCCAGCATTTT. This encodes CASSLQGEAQPQHF.

This clone was found a few times. The J gene is TRBJ1-2, the V gene TRBV4-1, with D maybe TRBD1 (5 bases). Germline V gene data show CDR1 as MGHRA and CDR2 as YSYEKL. The CDR3 runs to 14 residues. Trimming left V 3 bases short and J 6 bases short, with 14 bases between. CDR3: CASSQGTVRDGYTF. In nucleotides, the CDR3 is TGCGCCAGCAGCCAGGGGACGGTCCGCGATGGCTACACCTTC.

This clone came up once. This chain links TRBV29-1 with TRBJ2-1, with D uncertain. Trimming removed 3 bases from V and 9 bases from J, with 3 bases in between. Germline V CDR1 and CDR2: SQVTM, ANQGSEA. This CDR3 has 9 residues. The CDR3 region has the DNA TGCAGCGTTGAGAGTGAGCAGTTCTTC. Its protein is CSVESEQFF.

V is TRBV27 and J is TRBJ2-7, with 7 bases matching TRBD1. There are 14 residues in the CDR3. With 6 bases clipped from V and 4 bases from J, the junction kept 9 bases outside the gene matches. Germline lookup yields CDR1 MNHEY and CDR2 SMNVEV (reference sequence). The CDR3 loop reads CASSRQGFGYEQYF. The CDR3 DNA is TGTGCCAGCAGCAGACAGGGTTTCGGGTACGAGCAGTACTTC.

This chain joins TRBV18 and TRBJ2-1; the D call may be TRBD1 or TRBD2 (5 bases each). V dropped 0 bases and J dropped 7 bases, with 16 bases sitting between them. This CDR3 is 16 amino acids long. CDR1 and CDR2 from the germline V gene are KGHSH and LQKENI. The CDR3 loop reads CASSPPIRDVGNEQFF. DNA for the CDR3: TGTGCCAGCTCACCACCGATCCGGGACGTAGGTAATGAGCAGTTCTTC.

This chain uses TRBV5-1 with TRBJ2-7, with D tentatively TRBD1 (6 bases). Germline V lookup: CDR1 SGHRS, CDR2 YFSETQ. The CDR3 is 16 residues long. The V end lost 0 bases, the J end lost 6 bases, and 19 bases lay between the germline ends. The chain's CDR3 is CASSLEMSLWGREQYF. DNA for the CDR3: TGCGCCAGCAGCTTGGAAATGTCCCTATGGGGGCGCGAGCAGTACTTC. The whole variable domain, remainder taken from reference TRBV5-1 and TRBJ2-7, is KAGVTQTPRYLIKTRGQQVTLSCSPISGHRSVSWYQQTPGQGLQFLFEYFSETQRNKGNFPGRFSGRQFSNSRSEMNVSTLELGDSALYLCASSLEMSLWGREQYFGPGTRLTVT.

The rearrangement links TRBV28 to TRBJ1-4; TRBD1 is a possible D gene (6 bases). From germline, CDR1 is MDHEN and CDR2 SYDVKM. This CDR3 region has 13 residues. The V end was cut by 6 bases, the J end by 7 bases, with 12 bases between. Written as DNA, the CDR3 is TGTGCCAGCAGGAAGGGGGAGGGTGAAAAACTGTTTTTT. This gives the protein CASRKGEGEKLFF.

The V gene is TRBV10-3, the J gene TRBJ2-7; maybe TRBD1 (6 bases). The V gene's germline CDR1 is ENHRY and CDR2 SYGVKD. The CDR3 spans 16 residues. Trimming pared 3 bases from V and 2 bases from J, leaving 17 bases between. CDR3: CAISDFMGARPYEQYF. DNA for the CDR3: TGTGCCATCAGTGATTTTATGGGGGCCCGGCCCTACGAGCAGTACTTC.

This clone was seen a handful of times. CDR3 sequence: CASSPGRMNTEAFF. As DNA, the CDR3 is TGTGCCAGCAGCCCGGGACGGATGAACACTGAAGCTTTCTTT. The chain links TRBV5-4 to TRBJ1-1; maybe TRBD1 (5 bases). The germline V gene has CDR1 SGHNT and CDR2 YYREEE (reference sequence). The CDR3 totals 14 residues. The V gene lost 4 bases and the J gene lost 0 bases, with 10 bases spanning the gap.

The chain joins TRBV6-4 to TRBJ2-7; D gene ambiguous. Germline V gene data show CDR1 as MRHNA and CDR2 as SNTAGT. This CDR3 region has 16 residues. With 4 bases removed from V and 0 bases from J, the gap between germline ends came to 16 bases. The CDR3 region has the DNA TGTGCCAGCAGTGCTTACCCCTTATCCCCCTCCTACGAGCAGTACTTC. Amino acid sequence: CASSAYPLSPSYEQYF.

J is TRBJ1-3 and V is TRBV18; no clear D gene. V gave up 0 bases and J gave up 8 bases, with 11 bases separating them. The CDR3 is 14 residues long. In germline, CDR1 is KGHSH, CDR2 LQKENI. The CDR3 sequence is CASSPPGQAHTIYF. CDR3 sequence (DNA): TGTGCCAGCTCACCACCTGGCCAGGCCCACACCATATATTTT. The entire variable domain, with the rest obtained from reference TRBV18 and TRBJ1-3, is as follows: NAGVMQNPRHLVRRRGQEARLRCSPMKGHSHVYWYRQLPEEGLKFMVYLQKENIIDESGMPKERFSAEFPKEGPSILRIQQVVRGDSAAYFCASSPPGQAHTIYFGEGSWLTVV.

This chain links TRBV5-4 with TRBJ2-3; unclear D gene. The CDR3 runs 15 residues. The ends were cut back, 5 bases at V and 2 bases at J, with 15 bases in the middle. Per germline, CDR1 SGHNT and CDR2 YYREEE (reference sequence). The CDR3 DNA is TGTGCCAGCAGTCCTAGAGGCCCTTCCACAGATACGCAGTATTTT. This gives the protein CASSPRGPSTDTQYF.

The table lists this clone with a count of one. CDR3 in DNA: TGTGCCAGCAGACGCCCCGGGACAGTCTCTGGAAACACCATATATTTT. Protein: CASRRPGTVSGNTIYF. The V gene is TRBV6-6, the J gene TRBJ1-3; 7 bases line up with TRBD1. The J segment lost 0 bases and the V segment lost 6 bases, leaving 8 bases of the junction unmatched. Germline V lookup: CDR1 MNHNY, CDR2 SVGAGI (reference sequence). CDR3 size: 16 residues.

This chain joins TRBV5-1 and TRBJ2-5; D may be TRBD2 (6 bases). Germline CDR1 reads SGHRS; CDR2 reads YFSETQ. This CDR3 has 15 residues. The V and J ends lost 4 bases and 4 bases respectively, with 17 bases between them. CDR3 bases: TGCGCCAGCAGCCCAGGATGGGACGGGGGAGAGACCCAGTACTTC. Translating gives CASSPGWDGGETQYF.

This rearrangement joins TRBV2 to TRBJ1-1; unclear D gene. V was cut by 7 bases and J by 1 base, with 7 bases left in between. This CDR3 has 12 amino acids. CDR1 and CDR2 from the germline V gene are SNHLY and FYNNEI. CDR3 nucleotides: TGTGCCAGCATCCCGGGGAACACTGAAGCTTTCTTT. This translates into CASIPGNTEAFF.

This chain links TRBV5-4 with TRBJ2-7, with 15 bases fitting TRBD2. The germline CDR1 and CDR2 sequences are SGHNT and YYREEE (reference sequence). J lost 4 bases, V lost 2 bases, and 10 bases had no gene match. This CDR3 comprises 18 residues. DNA for the CDR3: TGTGCCAGCAGCTTCCAAGGACTAGCGGGGGGGCCTCTATACGAGCAGTACTTC. This codes for CASSFQGLAGGPLYEQYF.

The gene calls are TRBV6-5 and TRBJ1-1; the D gene is possibly TRBD1 (5 bases). Trimming cost V 8 bases and J 7 bases, with 20 bases left between them. This CDR3 is 14 amino acids long. Per the germline V gene, CDR1 is MNHEY and CDR2 is SVGAGI. CDR3 bases: TGTGCCAGCTCCCTAGATGGGGGGTTGGGTGAAGCTTTCTTT. Translated: CASSLDGGLGEAFF.

The chain is built from TRBV30 and TRBJ2-2; D not resolved. V was clipped by 0 bases and J by 8 bases, with 4 bases between them. The germline gives CDR1 GTSNPN, CDR2 SVGIG (reference sequence). The CDR3 runs to 11 residues. CDR3 DNA sequence: TGTGCCTGGAGTGTGGTGGGGGAGCTGTTTTTT. Its protein is CAWSVVGELFF.

The chain carries TRBV7-9 and TRBJ1-4; no definite D call. The V end lost 4 bases, the J end lost 0 bases, and 12 bases lay between the germline ends. This CDR3 spans 16 amino acids. CDR1 SEHNR and CDR2 FQNEAQ come from the germline V gene (reference sequence). The DNA of the CDR3 is TGTGCCAGCAGCTCCAGAGACGGAGCAACTAATGAAAAACTGTTTTTT. This encodes CASSSRDGATNEKLFF. Together with reference TRBV7-9 and TRBJ1-4, the CDR3 gives the full variable domain: DTGVSQNPRHKITKRGQNVTFRCDPISEHNRLYWYRQTLGQGPEFLTYFQNEAQLEKSRLLSDRFSAERPKGSFSTLEIQRTEQGDSAMYLCASSSRDGATNEKLFFGSGTQLSVL.

The J gene is TRBJ2-7, the V gene TRBV5-1, with D unclear. V lost 4 bases and J lost 0, with 14 bases in between. This CDR3 has 15 residues. CDR1 is SGHRS and CDR2 is YFSETQ in the germline V gene. The CDR3 sequence: CASSTGHINSYEQYF. The CDR3 DNA reads TGCGCCAGCAGCACCGGGCACATTAACTCCTACGAGCAGTACTTC.

This CDR3 reads CASKGQANYGYTF. The DNA of the CDR3 is TGTGCCAGTAAAGGACAGGCTAACTATGGCTACACCTTC. This chain links TRBV5-6 with TRBJ1-2; 7 bases map to TRBD1. The CDR3 has 13 amino acids. Looked up from germline, CDR1 is SGHDT and CDR2 is YYEEEE. The V and J ends lost 8 bases and 0 bases, in that order; junction bases with no gene match: 4.

The chain recombines TRBV4-2 with TRBJ1-5; D is possibly TRBD1 (5 bases). This CDR3 is 17 amino acids long. Germline V gives CDR1 LGHNA, CDR2 YNFKEQ. V lost 3 bases to trimming and J lost 6 bases, with 21 bases between them. Here the CDR3 reads CASSHPARQGASQPQHF. CDR3 nucleotide sequence: TGTGCCAGCAGCCACCCCGCACGGCAGGGAGCAAGTCAGCCCCAGCATTTT.

V gene TRBV5-1 combines with J gene TRBJ1-1; D might be TRBD1 (5 bases). The CDR3 has 15 amino acids. Germline CDR1 is SGHRS and CDR2 is YFSETQ. V lost 1 base to trimming and J lost 1 base, with 11 bases between them. The CDR3 nucleotides are TGCGCCAGCAGCTTGACGTGGGGGACGAACACTGAAGCTTTCTTT. Protein: CASSLTWGTNTEAFF.

The rearrangement links TRBV7-9 to TRBJ1-1; D call uncertain. CDR1 is SEHNR, CDR2 FQNEAQ, per germline (reference sequence). The V end lost 8 bases, the J end lost 0 bases, and 7 bases lay between the germline ends. The CDR3 has 12 amino acids. As DNA, the CDR3 is TGTGCCAGCCGAGAGGTGAACACTGAAGCTTTCTTT. It specifies CASREVNTEAFF.

The chain carries TRBV27 and TRBJ2-2; 12 bases are a match to TRBD2. V was pared by 6 bases and J by 2 bases, with 4 bases of the junction left unmatched. The CDR3 totals 16 residues. Germline loops: CDR1 MNHEY, CDR2 SMNVEV (reference sequence). CDR3 region: CASRRLAGDNTGELFF. CDR3 coding DNA: TGTGCCAGCAGGCGACTAGCGGGGGACAACACCGGGGAGCTGTTTTTT.

This clone was counted a single time. The chain recombines TRBV4-1 with TRBJ2-1; D may match TRBD1 or TRBD2 (5 bases each). With 4 bases removed from V and 14 bases from J, the gap between germline ends came to 18 bases. The germline V gene has CDR1 MGHRA and CDR2 YSYEKL. This CDR3 is 13 amino acids long. The CDR3 is CASSRQKGTPKFF. DNA for the CDR3: TGCGCCAGCAGCCGCCAAAAGGGGACCCCGAAGTTCTTC.